The T cell receptor beta chain under discussion was sequenced for a study of beta chain features in type 1 diabetes. Study-wide context: When patients were set against healthy donors, age, gender and cell yields were similar.

Germline V gene data show CDR1 as LNHDA and CDR2 as SQIVND (reference sequence). Trimming stripped 7 bases from V and 2 bases from J, with 8 bases between. The CDR3 consists of 12 residues. Study results and caveats: Researchers report that Type 1 diabetes patients had moderately but significantly shorter TCRB CDR3s across all four CD4+ subsets.

One heparinised blood draw, averaging roughly 120 mL, came from each donor. Over 95% purity was reached by all sorted populations. Points on this clone: Antigen: not known.

Sequencing targeted expressed TCRB transcripts, as all isolated RNA had been reverse transcribed. The assay was immunoSEQ multiplex PCR, and TCRdb's table has in-frame clones only and misses some. Altogether a few hundred thousand clones are present, 25% to 30% being singletons, with the ten largest covering approximately 4%. The sequence was collected from a man aged 25-40 years in good health. V is TRBV19 and J is TRBJ1-2; D uncertain. The sample taken for sequencing was central memory CD4+ T cells from blood. This CDR3 reads CASNRENYGYTF. The DNA for the CDR3 is TGTGCCAGTAATCGAGAGAACTATGGCTACACCTTC.